This T cell receptor beta chain appears in the sequencing data of a study of shared clonotypes between healthy human individuals. CDR1 and CDR2 (germline): ENHRY, SYGVKD. CDR3 length equals 14 residues. The germline V and J ends were trimmed by 2 bases and 6 bases, with 11 bases remaining between them. TCRdb keeps only in-frame clones here, not all; method: immunoSEQ multiplex PCR. The table lists about 730,000 clones, over 55% of them singletons, with approximately 1.7% in the top ten. The gene calls are TRBV10-3 and TRBJ1-5, with TRBD1 as a possible D gene (5 bases). Sequencing was done on a sample of memory CD4+ T cells sorted from blood. Described subset: CD45RA-negative fraction. The receptor's source is a woman aged 25 to 45 in good health. The chain's CDR3 is CAISEKQVGQPQHF. As DNA, the CDR3 is TGTGCCATCAGTGAGAAACAGGTCGGTCAGCCCCAGCATTTT.